This T cell receptor beta chain was sequenced for a study of T cells in Graves' hyperthyroidism and ophthalmopathy. The germline V gene encodes CDR1 SGDLS and CDR2 YYNGEE. This CDR3 spans 14 amino acids. The ends were cut back, 1 base at V and 5 bases at J, with 12 bases in the middle. With a duration under 2 months, the hyperthyroidism was newly diagnosed in patients aged 18 to 65. PBMCs were sourced from around 10 ml fresh peripheral blood. From RNA transcripts, TCR beta CDR3 regions were amplified. In the first-round RT-PCR of the TCR CDR3, the HTBI primer set was used. In TCRdb, the multiplex PCR reads were re-called with MiXCR into one record per CDR3 protein. This table holds hundreds of thousands of distinct CDR3 sequences, roughly 37% found once.

Sequencing used blood. The origin of this receptor is a man younger than 30 with Graves' hyperthyroidism. The chain is built from TRBV9 and TRBJ1-1, with a possible D match to TRBD1 (5 bases). In DNA, the CDR3 is TGTGCCAGCAGCGTACCTGAGGGGAAGACTGAAGCTTTCTTT. It is translated as CASSVPEGKTEAFF.